Presented here are 2 T cell receptor beta chains from one specimen sequenced in a study of blood T cell repertoires in COVID-19. Generated by immunoSEQ multiplex PCR, the TCRdb table keeps only in-frame clones and is missing some. The table records about 34,000 clones, roughly 80% of them present only once. Input material: peripheral blood. These receptors all come from a man in his 70s with COVID-19, enrolled during active disease.

This clone was observed once. V and J are TRBV5-1 and TRBJ2-5; tentatively, D is TRBD2 (6 bases). Germline V gene sequence: CDR1 SGHRS, CDR2 YFSETQ. V lost 3 bases and J 1 base, leaving 16 bases between the germline ends. CDR3 size: 16 residues. CDR3 amino acids: CASSWGTGGAQETQYF. CDR3 nucleotides: TGCGCCAGCAGCTGGGGAACCGGGGGAGCCCAAGAGACCCAGTACTTC.

The J gene is TRBJ1-3, the V gene TRBV7-2, with 7 bases lining up with TRBD1. V was clipped by 1 base and J by 1 base; unmatched bases: 10. Germline values: CDR1 SGHTA, CDR2 FQGNSA. The CDR3 spans 18 residues. The CDR3 DNA reads as TGTGCCAGCAGCTTAGTTGTAGGGGGCGGTTCTTCTGGAAACACCATATATTTT. Translation gives CASSLVVGGGSSGNTIYF.